These 28 T cell receptor beta chains originate from one sample sequenced in a study of blood T cell repertoires in COVID-19. TCRdb's copy holds only in-frame clones and misses some; the assay was immunoSEQ multiplex PCR. The sample yields tens of thousands of clones, around 82% seen once. Sequencing input: peripheral blood. The receptor set was obtained from a human donor in a cohort sampled during active COVID-19.

The rearrangement links TRBV5-4 to TRBJ2-5, with a tentative D call TRBD1 (6 bases). There are 17 residues in the CDR3. In germline, CDR1 is SGHNT, CDR2 YYREEE (reference sequence). Deletions cut 4 bases from V and 5 bases from J, with 24 bases between. The CDR3 DNA reads as TGTGCCAGCAGCGGGGGCTCGATCGGGACGACAGGCGAGACCCAGTACTTC. Protein sequence: CASSGGSIGTTGETQYF.

The V gene is TRBV7-8, the J gene TRBJ2-2, with 8 nucleotides matching TRBD1. This CDR3 comprises 15 residues. Looked up from germline, CDR1 is SGHVS and CDR2 is FQNEAQ. The ends lost 5 bases at V and 4 bases at J; junction bases unmatched: 6. The CDR3 protein is CASSPQGAVTGELFF. CDR3 DNA sequence: TGTGCCAGCAGCCCCCAGGGGGCCGTCACCGGGGAGCTGTTTTTT. The complete variable domain, with remaining parts taken from reference TRBV7-8 and TRBJ2-2, reads GAGVSQSPRYKVAKRGQDVALRCDPISGHVSLFWYQQALGQGPEFLTYFQNEAQLDKSGLPSDRFFAERPEGSVSTLKIQRTQQEDSAVYLCASSPQGAVTGELFFGEGSRLTVL.

The V and J genes are TRBV6-1 and TRBJ2-6; the D is unclear. V dropped 3 bases and J dropped 0 bases, with 9 bases sitting between them. CDR1 MNHNS and CDR2 SASEGT come from the germline V gene. The CDR3 is made up of 16 amino acids. CDR3 sequence: CASSESQSSGANVLTF. The CDR3 region has the DNA TGTGCCAGCAGTGAGTCACAAAGCTCTGGGGCCAACGTCCTGACTTTC.

V is TRBV7-9 and J is TRBJ2-7; no clear D. CDR3 length: 13 residues. Trimming pared 5 bases from V and 0 bases from J, leaving 8 bases between. Germline V gene lookup returns CDR1 SEHNR and CDR2 FQNEAQ (reference sequence). The CDR3 sequence is CASSIQPSYEQYF. CDR3 coding DNA: TGTGCCAGCAGCATACAGCCCTCCTACGAGCAGTACTTC.

The genes are TRBV4-3 and TRBJ2-5; 7 nucleotides match TRBD2. CDR3 size: 15 residues. Germline trimming cut 0 bases from V and 5 bases from J; bases unmatched to any gene: 6. CDR1 and CDR2 (germline): LGHNA, YSLEER. The CDR3 bases are TGCGCCAGCAGCCAAGAGTGGCTTAGCGGGGAGACCCAGTACTTC. Translation gives CASSQEWLSGETQYF.

This rearrangement joins TRBV18 to TRBJ1-5; the match to TRBD1 covers 8 bases. The CDR3 spans 14 residues. J was trimmed by 7 bases and V by 4 bases; bases with no gene match: 6. The V gene's germline CDR1 is KGHSH and CDR2 LQKENI. The CDR3 loop reads CASSRGQGGQPQHF. The CDR3 DNA sequence: TGTGCCAGCTCACGAGGACAGGGAGGACAGCCCCAGCATTTT.

This clone was found a few times. The chain combines TRBV14 with TRBJ2-1; 7 nucleotides match TRBD2. Germline lookup yields CDR1 SGHDN and CDR2 FVKESK. The CDR3 loop spans 14 amino acids. V lost 2 bases, J lost 4 bases, and 2 bases stayed unmatched. CDR3 nucleotide sequence: TGTGCCAGCAGCCAACAGCGGGGTTACAATGAGCAGTTCTTC. Amino acid sequence: CASSQQRGYNEQFF.

This chain links TRBV28 with TRBJ1-2; D call uncertain. This CDR3 is 13 amino acids long. The ends were cut back, 3 bases at V and 4 bases at J, with 9 bases in the middle. Germline CDR1 and CDR2: MDHEN and SYDVKM. CDR3 in DNA: TGTGCCAGCAGTTTGGACTTGGTCTATGGCTACACCTTC. Protein: CASSLDLVYGYTF.

This chain links TRBV2 with TRBJ1-1; D is perhaps TRBD1 (5 bases). CDR3 length equals 13 residues. Per the germline V gene, CDR1 is SNHLY and CDR2 is FYNNEI. The V end lost 5 bases, the J end lost 4 bases, and 11 bases lay between the germline ends. CDR3 nucleotides: TGTGCCAGCAGTACAATGGGGGGCACTGAAGCTTTCTTT. Residues: CASSTMGGTEAFF. The variable domain in full, with the rest retrieved from reference TRBV2 and TRBJ1-1, is EPEVTQTPSHQVTQMGQEVILRCVPISNHLYFYWYRQILGQKVEFLVSFYNNEISEKSEIFDDQFSVERPDGSNFTLKIRSTKLEDSAMYFCASSTMGGTEAFFGQGTRLTVV.

This sequence joins TRBV5-6 and TRBJ1-6, with D possibly being TRBD1 (6 bases). Germline V lookup: CDR1 SGHDT, CDR2 YYEEEE. Trimming removed 3 bases from V and 9 bases from J, with 16 bases in between. The CDR3 runs to 15 residues. The CDR3 protein is CASSWGRQFPSPLHF. The CDR3 DNA sequence: TGTGCCAGCAGCTGGGGGCGGCAGTTCCCTTCACCCCTCCACTTT.

V is TRBV5-6 and J is TRBJ2-6; D is perhaps TRBD1 (6 bases). This CDR3 contains 15 residues. From germline, CDR1 is SGHDT and CDR2 YYEEEE. Trimming removed 3 bases at V and 2 bases at J, with 9 bases between. The CDR3 coding sequence is TGTGCCAGCAGCTATCAGGGGACTGGGGCCAACGTCCTGACTTTC. Protein product: CASSYQGTGANVLTF.

The rearrangement uses TRBV29-1 and TRBJ2-7, with TRBD1 identical over 9 bases. Per germline, CDR1 SQVTM and CDR2 ANQGSEA. Trimming at V came to 6 bases and at J to 5 bases, leaving 8 bases not matched to a gene. The CDR3 covers 13 residues. The CDR3 loop reads CSVGQGRGDEQYF. The CDR3 region has the DNA TGCAGCGTCGGACAGGGGAGGGGGGACGAGCAGTACTTC.

This rearrangement joins TRBV19 to TRBJ1-1; D gene uncertain. This CDR3 contains 14 residues. V lost 7 bases and J lost 3, with 15 bases in between. In germline, CDR1 is LNHDA, CDR2 SQIVND (reference sequence). The CDR3 region is CASTHAFRDTEAFF. DNA for the CDR3: TGTGCCAGTACTCACGCGTTCCGGGACACTGAAGCTTTCTTT.

The chain recombines TRBV19 with TRBJ1-5; D may be TRBD1 (6 bases). Germline V gives CDR1 LNHDA, CDR2 SQIVND (reference sequence). Trimming stripped 7 bases from V and 4 bases from J, with 17 bases between. The CDR3 is made up of 15 amino acids. The CDR3 DNA reads TGTGCCAGTACCAACCGCAGGGGACGGAATCAGCCCCAGCATTTT. Translation: CASTNRRGRNQPQHF.

The V gene is TRBV19, the J gene TRBJ1-5; 9 bases align to TRBD1. The CDR3 has 15 amino acids. The germline gives CDR1 LNHDA, CDR2 SQIVND (reference sequence). Trimming removed 5 bases from V and 2 bases from J; junction bases left unmatched: 4. The CDR3 protein is CASSWDRAGNQPQHF. The CDR3 DNA reads as TGTGCCAGTAGTTGGGACAGGGCAGGCAATCAGCCCCAGCATTTT.

The CDR3 DNA follows: TGTGCCACCCAGAACCTCAGGGGGTCGAAGAATGAGCAGTTCTTC. Its translation is CATQNLRGSKNEQFF. The chain has TRBV7-9 and TRBJ2-1; 7 nucleotides match TRBD1. Germline values: CDR1 SEHNR, CDR2 FQNEAQ (reference sequence). The CDR3 runs to 15 residues. Unmatched junction bases numbered 16, after V lost 10 bases and J lost 7 bases. Drawing the rest from reference TRBV7-9 and TRBJ2-1, the complete variable domain is DTGVSQNPRHKITKRGQNVTFRCDPISEHNRLYWYRQTLGQGPEFLTYFQNEAQLEKSRLLSDRFSAERPKGSFSTLEIQRTEQGDSAMYLCATQNLRGSKNEQFFGPGTRLTVL.

The rearrangement links TRBV3-1 (or the pseudogene TRBV3-2) to TRBJ1-1, with D possibly TRBD1 on 5 matching bases. This CDR3 is 21 amino acids long. From germline, CDR1 is LGHDT and CDR2 YNNKEL (reference sequence). The V end lost 0 bases, the J end lost 2 bases, and 28 bases lay between the germline ends. The CDR3 protein is CASSQEARSVGLWGVNTEAFF. CDR3 in DNA: TGTGCCAGCAGCCAAGAGGCCCGGTCCGTGGGGTTATGGGGGGTAAACACTGAAGCTTTCTTT.

This chain's CDR3 is CASSPDRDTEAFF. The CDR3 DNA follows: TGTGCCAGCTCTCCCGACAGGGACACTGAAGCTTTCTTT. The chain recombines TRBV18 with TRBJ1-1; 7 positions match TRBD1. CDR3 length: 13 amino acids. The germline CDR1 and CDR2 sequences are KGHSH and LQKENI. V lost 6 bases and J lost 3; bases outside the gene matches: 4.

The rearrangement links TRBV5-6 to TRBJ1-3; D unresolved. Germline CDR1 SGHDT, CDR2 YYEEEE. Trimming shortened V by 6 bases and J by 3 bases, and 16 bases separated the two germline ends. This CDR3 contains 15 residues. CDR3: CASTKITHSGNTIYF. The CDR3 nucleotides read TGTGCCAGCACCAAGATTACTCACAGTGGAAACACCATATATTTT.

The chain joins TRBV2 to TRBJ1-2; possibly TRBD1 for D (6 bases). This CDR3 is 12 amino acids long. Trimming pared 0 bases from V and 7 bases from J, leaving 6 bases between. Germline V CDR1 and CDR2: SNHLY, FYNNEI. The CDR3 bases are TGTGCCAGCAGTGAAGCGGGGGCTGGCTACACCTTC. Translation gives CASSEAGAGYTF.

The rearrangement links TRBV5-1 to TRBJ2-1, with 9 bases that match TRBD2. The CDR3 is 16 residues long. Per germline, CDR1 SGHRS and CDR2 YFSETQ. V was clipped by 4 bases and J by 9 bases; unmatched bases: 14. The CDR3 sequence: CASSTQTGVAGVEQFF. CDR3 DNA: TGCGCCAGCAGCACCCAAACGGGGGTAGCGGGGGTTGAGCAGTTCTTC.

V gene TRBV6-2 or TRBV6-3 combines with J gene TRBJ2-7, with a weak D call TRBD1 (6 bases). With 2 bases removed from V and 0 bases from J, the gap between germline ends came to 8 bases. Germline V gives CDR1 MNHEY, CDR2 SVGEGT. The CDR3 has 14 residues. The CDR3 spells CASSYPDSSYEQYF. The CDR3 coding sequence is TGTGCCAGCAGTTACCCGGACAGCTCCTACGAGCAGTACTTC.

This rearrangement joins TRBV7-2 to TRBJ1-4, with no clear D. The CDR3 has 16 residues. V gave up 1 base and J gave up 4 bases, with 13 bases separating them. Germline V gives CDR1 SGHTA, CDR2 FQGNSA. DNA of the CDR3: TGTGCCAGCAGCTTAGAAGTAGGGAGAGTTAATGAAAAACTGTTTTTT. Amino acid sequence: CASSLEVGRVNEKLFF.

V is TRBV3-1 (or the pseudogene TRBV3-2) and J is TRBJ1-3; D gene unclear. The germline gives CDR1 LGHDT, CDR2 YNNKEL (reference sequence). Between the trimmed V and J ends, which lost 0 bases and 0 bases, there was a span of 12 bases. CDR3 length: 17 residues. The CDR3 DNA is TGTGCCAGCAGCCAAGATCTTATGGCAAGCTCTGGAAACACCATATATTTT. The encoded protein is CASSQDLMASSGNTIYF.

The chain employs TRBV5-6 and TRBJ1-1; TRBD1 is a possible D gene (6 bases). Germline V gives CDR1 SGHDT, CDR2 YYEEEE. V gave up 4 bases and J gave up 5 bases, with 18 bases separating them. This CDR3 is 15 amino acids long. CDR3: CASSLGGHPKTEAFF. The DNA of the CDR3 is TGTGCCAGCAGCCTGGGGGGACATCCGAAAACTGAAGCTTTCTTT.

The CDR3, as DNA: TGTGCCTCTAAAAGTGGGAGGACTAATGAAAAACTGTTTTTT. Protein: CASKSGRTNEKLFF. This chain joins TRBV10-3 and TRBJ1-4; D is undetermined. Trimming removed 11 bases at V and 2 bases at J, with 15 bases between. The CDR3 runs to 14 residues. The germline V gene has CDR1 ENHRY and CDR2 SYGVKD.

The genes are TRBV29-1 and TRBJ2-1; the match to TRBD1 covers 11 bases. The germline V gene encodes CDR1 SQVTM and CDR2 ANQGSEA. This CDR3 contains 15 residues. Trimming at V came to 4 bases and at J to 7 bases, leaving 9 bases not matched to a gene. The chain's CDR3 is CSVAFGTGGHNEQFF. As DNA, the CDR3 is TGCAGCGTTGCGTTCGGGACAGGGGGGCATAATGAGCAGTTCTTC.

This clone was found a few times. The chain combines TRBV7-8 with TRBJ1-1, with a weak D call TRBD1 (5 bases). The V gene lost 2 bases and the J gene lost 4 bases, with 14 bases spanning the gap. The CDR3 is 15 amino acids. Germline V gives CDR1 SGHVS, CDR2 FQNEAQ. CDR3 nucleotides: TGTGCCAGCAGCTTAAGGATCCTGGGGGGCACTGAAGCTTTCTTT. Its protein is CASSLRILGGTEAFF.